This T cell receptor beta chain was identified in a study of blood T cell repertoires in COVID-19. Study information: Sources were T cells, B-cell-depleted T cells, or PBMCs; the material itself was cDNA or gDNA.

Original methodology: It was from reference gene primer amplification that nucleated cell counts were estimated. Sequencing was performed with immunoSEQ multiplex PCR; in TCRdb, only in-frame clones are kept and a portion is missing. D and trimming come from the DNA, and the V and J calls and clone size come from that table. Of roughly 350,000 clones listed, about 92% are singletons. V was clipped by 3 bases and J by 4 bases; unmatched bases: 3. CDR3 size: 13 residues. Recovered status in Cohort 3 required two negative PCRs, clearance, or symptom resolution. What was sequenced was PBMCs or T cells enriched from blood (not recorded which). The V gene is TRBV12-3 or TRBV12-4, the J gene TRBJ2-7; TRBD1 matches 7 bases. The TCR comes from a woman aged 25 to 39 who had recovered from COVID-19. CDR3 residues: CASSLTGQYEQYF. The CDR3, as DNA: TGTGCCAGCAGTTTGACAGGGCAGTACGAGCAGTACTTC.